This passage covers 5 T cell receptor beta chains from one sample sequenced in a study of cytomegalovirus exposure and HLA in healthy donors. Vbeta (60) and Jbeta (13) primers were used in the PCR. Measured with immunoSEQ multiplex PCR; TCRdb has only the in-frame clones, and not every one. Here the sample table reports approximately 130,000 clones. Sequenced input: PBMCs. Receptors originate from a woman aged 60 to 75 in good health and CMV-seronegative.

The chain combines TRBV6-1 with TRBJ2-1; 7 bases agree with TRBD1. Germline-derived CDR1 and CDR2 are MNHNS and SASEGT. The CDR3 covers 14 residues. The junction had 9 bases not matched to a gene; V was cut back by 11 bases and J by 2 bases. This chain's CDR3 is CASKGAEPYNEQFF. In DNA form, the CDR3 reads TGTGCCTCGAAGGGGGCGGAACCCTACAATGAGCAGTTCTTC.

The chain has TRBV7-9 and TRBJ1-2, with TRBD1 matching over 11 bases. Germline-derived CDR1 and CDR2 are SEHNR and FQNEAQ (reference sequence). CDR3 length: 14 residues. The ends lost 3 bases at V and 3 bases at J; junction bases unmatched: 0. The CDR3 reads CASSLDRGHYGYTF. CDR3 nucleotide sequence: TGTGCCAGCAGCTTGGACAGGGGGCACTATGGCTACACCTTC.

The chain combines TRBV5-4 with TRBJ2-1, with 8 positions matching TRBD2. CDR1 SGHNT and CDR2 YYREEE come from the germline V gene (reference sequence). The CDR3 has 15 residues. Trimming at V came to 4 bases and at J to 0 bases, leaving 3 bases not matched to a gene. CDR3 amino acids: CASSSSGNSYNEQFF. The CDR3 nucleotides are TGTGCCAGCAGCAGTAGCGGGAACTCCTACAATGAGCAGTTCTTC.

The V call is TRBV6-1, the J call TRBJ2-1, with D possibly matching TRBD2 (6 bases). This CDR3 spans 16 amino acids. V gave up 2 bases and J gave up 10 bases, with 21 bases separating them. Germline lookup yields CDR1 MNHNS and CDR2 SASEGT. CDR3 sequence reads: CASSEWAEGQQWEQFF. DNA for the CDR3: TGTGCCAGCAGTGAATGGGCGGAGGGCCAACAATGGGAGCAGTTCTTC.

J is TRBJ1-1 and V is TRBV19, with a weak D call TRBD1 (5 bases). Looked up from germline, CDR1 is LNHDA and CDR2 is SQIVND (reference sequence). CDR3 size: 13 residues. Trimming removed 4 bases from V and 5 bases from J, with 11 bases in between. The CDR3 nucleotides read TGTGCCAGTAGTAAGACAGTTGGAACTGAAGCTTTCTTT. Its translation: CASSKTVGTEAFF.